The clone carrying this T cell receptor (beta chain) came up many times. Antigen: not known. The data stem from a study of metastatic and nonmetastatic thyroid tumors. Study information: The study looked at repertoires side by side in blood and in tumor or nodule tissue from malignant and benign thyroid patients. Study observations and caveats: Malignant tumors reportedly showed significantly higher TCR beta diversity than benign nodules in both blood and tumor.

In the study's own analysis: It was from CDR3 differences across clinicopathological groups that a distant-metastasis classifier for papillary thyroid cancer was built. TCRdb re-analyzed the PCR reads through MiXCR. The V and J calls reflect TCRdb's pipeline rather than the authors' work. This sample yields roughly 12,000 clones, of which 32% are seen a single time; around 10% belongs to the top ten. None of the patients had undergone any treatment ahead of thyroid surgery. The germline V gene encodes CDR1 SGDLS and CDR2 YYNGEE. This CDR3 comprises 16 residues. V trimming: 0 bases; J trimming: 4 bases; junction bases outside the gene matches: 7.

The receptor was derived from a female donor with papillary thyroid cancer or a benign thyroid nodule (not recorded which). Some clones in this sample may be carry-over from other donors' samples. The sequenced material came from tumor tissue. The chain carries TRBV9 and TRBJ2-1; 7 positions agree with TRBD1. The CDR3 DNA is TGTGCCAGCAGCGTAGCCACAGGGGTGGGTTACAATGAGCAGTTCTTC. It translates to CASSVATGVGYNEQFF.